The 23 T cell receptor beta chains reported below all come from one sample, sequenced in a study of blood T cell repertoires in COVID-19. Profiling relied on immunoSEQ multiplex PCR, and the TCRdb table lists in-frame clones only, not all of them. Here the sample spans about 160,000 clones, about 80% being singletons. Input material: peripheral blood. The receptors here all came from an elderly woman with acute or convalescent COVID-19.

The V gene is TRBV5-4, the J gene TRBJ1-1, with unresolved D. V was clipped by 0 bases and J by 1 base, with 10 bases between them. Germline values: CDR1 SGHNT, CDR2 YYREEE (reference sequence). CDR3 length: 15 amino acids. The CDR3 loop reads CASSLDPGSNTEAFF. CDR3 coding DNA: TGTGCCAGCAGCTTGGATCCAGGATCGAACACTGAAGCTTTCTTT. The complete variable domain, with remaining parts taken from reference TRBV5-4 and TRBJ1-1, reads ETGVTQSPTHLIKTRGQQVTLRCSSQSGHNTVSWYQQALGQGPQFIFQYYREEENGRGNFPPRFSGLQFPNYSSELNVNALELDDSALYLCASSLDPGSNTEAFFGQGTRLTVV.

A remark on this clone: Other DNA variants within this sample encode the same CDR3. The J gene is TRBJ2-3, the V gene TRBV11-2; maybe TRBD2 (5 bases). The germline CDR1 and CDR2 sequences are SGHAT and FQNNGV. V was shortened by 1 base and J by 3 bases, with 8 bases between the two germline ends. The CDR3 sequence is 14 residues long. CDR3 sequence reads: CASSLGGSTDTQYF. CDR3 coding DNA: TGTGCCAGCAGCTTAGGTGGGAGTACAGATACGCAGTATTTT.

This clone has only one observation. This chain connects TRBV11-2 to TRBJ2-4; TRBD1 agrees at 8 bases. There are 15 residues in the CDR3. Germline V lookup: CDR1 SGHAT, CDR2 FQNNGV. The V and J ends lost 5 bases and 2 bases, in that order; junction bases with no gene match: 5. CDR3 in amino acids: CASSVRQGTKNIQYF. The CDR3 DNA reads TGTGCCAGCAGCGTTAGACAGGGGACCAAAAACATTCAGTACTTC.

The rearrangement joins TRBV5-4 to TRBJ2-1; TRBD2 agrees at 13 bases. V dropped 4 bases and J dropped 8; count of bases not matched to a gene: 9. There are 16 residues in the CDR3. The germline CDR1 and CDR2 sequences are SGHNT and YYREEE (reference sequence). The CDR3 region has the DNA TGTGCCAGCAGCGGCTGGACTAGCGGGAGTGGCGATGAGCAGTTCTTC. It yields the protein CASSGWTSGSGDEQFF.

In this sample, this clone turned up a few times. J is TRBJ2-1 and V is TRBV9, with TRBD1 as a possible D gene (5 bases). The CDR3 extends over 16 amino acids. The germline V and J ends were trimmed by 1 base and 2 bases, with 13 bases remaining between them. Germline assignment: CDR1 SGDLS and CDR2 YYNGEE. CDR3 DNA: TGTGCCAGCAGCGTAAGAGCAGGGCTCACCTACAATGAGCAGTTCTTC. It is translated as CASSVRAGLTYNEQFF.

V usage is TRBV10-3 and J usage is TRBJ2-7; 8 bases match TRBD1. Germline loops: CDR1 ENHRY, CDR2 SYGVKD. The CDR3 has 13 residues. Trimming cost V 9 bases and J 3 bases; bases outside gene matches: 7. CDR3 protein: CAIWTGIGYEQYF. The CDR3 DNA reads TGTGCCATTTGGACAGGGATCGGCTACGAGCAGTACTTC.

This clone has a single count. The rearrangement links TRBV15 to TRBJ2-2; TRBD1 matches at 9 bases. V was clipped by 3 bases and J by 6 bases; unmatched bases: 11. The CDR3 contains 17 residues. The V gene's germline CDR1 is LNHNV and CDR2 YYDKDF (reference sequence). The CDR3 DNA follows: TGTGCCACCAGCAGCTACTCCTTGGGACAGGGAGCCGGGGAGCTGTTTTTT. Its protein product is CATSSYSLGQGAGELFF.

The rearrangement uses TRBV19 and TRBJ1-1, with D unresolved. There are 16 residues in the CDR3. Germline V gives CDR1 LNHDA, CDR2 SQIVND (reference sequence). Deletions cut 3 bases from V and 3 bases from J, with 17 bases between. The CDR3 loop is CASSIGVGGLDTEAFF. The DNA of the CDR3 is TGTGCCAGTAGTATTGGCGTTGGTGGACTCGACACTGAAGCTTTCTTT.

This rearrangement joins TRBV7-9 to TRBJ2-4; D gene uncertain. This CDR3 is 13 amino acids long. V lost 5 bases and J lost 6, with 11 bases in between. Germline CDR1 and CDR2: SEHNR and FQNEAQ (reference sequence). CDR3 nucleotide sequence: TGTGCCAGCAGCCCCTCTTCCGGAAACATTCAGTACTTC. Translation gives CASSPSSGNIQYF.

V usage is TRBV19 and J usage is TRBJ2-2; 12 bases line up with TRBD2. The V segment lost 6 bases and the J segment 4 bases; nucleotides outside the gene matches: 6. Looked up from germline, CDR1 is LNHDA and CDR2 is SQIVND (reference sequence). The CDR3 consists of 16 residues. CDR3 sequence reads: CASRTSGRRGTGELFF. The DNA for the CDR3 is TGTGCCAGTAGGACTAGCGGGAGAAGGGGCACCGGGGAGCTGTTTTTT.

The gene calls are TRBV7-9 and TRBJ2-7; D remains ambiguous. Germline assignment: CDR1 SEHNR and CDR2 FQNEAQ (reference sequence). The V end lost 1 base, the J end lost 6 bases, and 10 bases lay between the germline ends. This CDR3 has 13 residues. The CDR3 DNA reads as TGTGCCAGCAGCTTAGTGGCGGAAGGCGAGCAGTACTTC. It encodes CASSLVAEGEQYF.

This clone appeared many times. The gene calls are TRBV7-9 and TRBJ2-3; the match to TRBD2 covers 7 bases. CDR3 length equals 16 residues. From germline, CDR1 is SEHNR and CDR2 FQNEAQ (reference sequence). The V segment lost 2 bases and the J segment 2 bases; nucleotides outside the gene matches: 7. The CDR3 here is CASSLYEGGSTDTQYF. The CDR3, as DNA: TGTGCCAGCAGCTTATACGAGGGAGGGTCCACAGATACGCAGTATTTT.

The chain recombines TRBV18 with TRBJ1-1; 7 nucleotides match TRBD1. Unmatched junction bases numbered 5, after V lost 3 bases and J lost 4 bases. The germline CDR1 and CDR2 sequences are KGHSH and LQKENI. The CDR3 loop spans 14 amino acids. The CDR3 region has the DNA TGTGCCAGCTCACCGGGGGACAGCTCCACTGAAGCTTTCTTT. As protein: CASSPGDSSTEAFF.

In this sample, this clone turned up once. V usage is TRBV27 and J usage is TRBJ1-6; no clear D gene. The CDR3 runs to 12 residues. Germline V gene sequence: CDR1 MNHEY, CDR2 SMNVEV (reference sequence). The V end was cut by 3 bases, the J end by 8 bases, with 5 bases between. CDR3 residues: CASSFPYSPLHF. The CDR3 DNA is TGTGCCAGCAGTTTCCCCTATTCACCCCTCCACTTT.

The chain recombines TRBV5-5 with TRBJ2-6, with D hard to call. The V end lost 3 bases, the J end lost 0 bases, and 10 bases lay between the germline ends. Germline V gives CDR1 SGHKS, CDR2 YYEKEE (reference sequence). The CDR3 runs to 16 residues. CDR3 sequence reads: CASSSWAFSGANVLTF. The CDR3 DNA sequence: TGTGCCAGCAGCTCCTGGGCCTTCTCTGGGGCCAACGTCCTGACTTTC.

The chain carries TRBV24-1 and TRBJ2-1, with TRBD2 matching over 11 bases. V lost 4 bases and J lost 7; bases outside the gene matches: 5. The CDR3 extends over 15 amino acids. CDR1 is KGHDR, CDR2 SFDVKD, per germline. CDR3: CATSDQTSGKNEQFF. The CDR3 DNA follows: TGTGCCACCAGTGACCAGACTAGCGGGAAAAATGAGCAGTTCTTC.

This rearrangement joins TRBV7-6 to TRBJ1-5, with 7 bases identical to TRBD1. Per the germline V gene, CDR1 is SGHVS and CDR2 is FNYEAQ. The V and J ends lost 4 bases and 2 bases, in that order; junction bases with no gene match: 2. The CDR3 is made up of 14 amino acids. CDR3 nucleotide sequence: TGTGCCAGCAGCTCCGGGACAGGCAATCAGCCCCAGCATTTT. This encodes CASSSGTGNQPQHF.

The rearrangement links TRBV4-1 to TRBJ1-2, with TRBD1 matching over 8 bases. This CDR3 is built from 15 residues. Germline V gene data show CDR1 as MGHRA and CDR2 as YSYEKL. V was clipped by 1 base and J by 2 bases; unmatched bases: 3. CDR3 protein: CASSQAGTGNYGYTF. CDR3 sequence (DNA): TGCGCCAGCAGCCAAGCCGGGACAGGCAACTATGGCTACACCTTC.

This clone was detected only a few times. The genes are TRBV19 and TRBJ2-4, with D tentatively TRBD1 (6 bases). Trimming cost V 5 bases and J 0 bases, with 11 bases left between them. CDR1 and CDR2 (germline): LNHDA, SQIVND (reference sequence). The CDR3 covers 15 residues. The CDR3 region has the DNA TGTGCCAGTAGTGTCTTGACAGGAGCCAAAAACATTCAGTACTTC. It encodes CASSVLTGAKNIQYF.

The CDR3 DNA sequence: TGTGCCAGCAGTACAAGTCGCCAGGGGTACACTGAAGCTTTCTTT. Translating gives CASSTSRQGYTEAFF. V and J are TRBV6-2 or TRBV6-3 and TRBJ1-1; a weak D match, TRBD1 (6 bases). The germline CDR1 and CDR2 sequences are MNHEY and SVGEGT. This CDR3 has 15 residues. V lost 5 bases to trimming and J lost 3 bases, with 16 bases between them.

The genes are TRBV6-5 and TRBJ2-7; 10 bases agree with TRBD1. J was trimmed by 5 bases and V by 2 bases; bases with no gene match: 3. This CDR3 is built from 14 residues. CDR1 is MNHEY, CDR2 SVGAGI, per germline. The CDR3: CASSYRQGAHEQYF. The CDR3, as DNA: TGTGCCAGCAGTTACAGACAGGGGGCGCACGAGCAGTACTTC.

The chain uses TRBV7-6 and TRBJ2-3; 7 bases are shared with TRBD1. This CDR3 region has 16 residues. V lost 1 base and J lost 4; bases outside the gene matches: 8. The germline V gene encodes CDR1 SGHVS and CDR2 FNYEAQ. The CDR3 nucleotides read TGTGCCAGCAGCTTAGGACAGGGAATTAGCCCAGATACGCAGTATTTT. Translation: CASSLGQGISPDTQYF.

This chain uses TRBV2 with TRBJ1-1; D gene unclear. CDR3 size: 11 residues. V was clipped by 1 base and J by 11 bases, with 8 bases between them. Looked up from germline, CDR1 is SNHLY and CDR2 is FYNNEI. The DNA for the CDR3 is TGTGCCAGCAGTGAAGACCAAAGCGCTTTCTTT. This translates into CASSEDQSAFF.